A selection of T cell receptor beta chains follows, all from one sample in a study of blood T cells in healthy people across ages. In TCRdb, the 5' RACE reads were re-called with MiXCR into one record per CDR3 protein. The sample shows about 600,000 distinct CDR3 sequences, 40% to 55% of them seen only once. Sequencing was performed on blood. Receptor source: a man older than 75 in good health. CDR3s include the opening cysteine and the closing phenylalanine or tryptophan.

CDR3	V	J
CASSSSGLGGSYEQYF	TRBV6-2/TRBV6-3	TRBJ2-7
CSVRGRFTDTQYF	TRBV29-1	TRBJ2-3
CASSLELGTYNEQFF	TRBV7-2	TRBJ2-1
CASSSLDSGNQPQHF	TRBV7-2	TRBJ1-5
CAITGQCNNEQFF	TRBV10-3	TRBJ2-1
CASSYPRGSGEPGEQFF	TRBV6-2/TRBV6-3	TRBJ2-1
CASSYYSVNAGELFF	TRBV6-5	TRBJ2-2
CASSFPRTNTGELFF	TRBV7-2	TRBJ2-2
CSPRLVSEAFF	TRBV29-1	TRBJ1-1
CASSFLGGSGETQFF	TRBV7-2	TRBJ2-1
CASRKGLAGEDTQYF	TRBV7-2	TRBJ2-3
CASSVGARWSIEQYF	TRBV2	TRBJ2-7
CASSFGGEFGEQYF	TRBV7-9	TRBJ2-7
CASSLLGTDYGYTF	TRBV7-9	TRBJ1-2
CSVDRGSNEQFF	TRBV29-1	TRBJ2-1
CARRDEQFF	TRBV10-3	TRBJ2-1
CASSTGTATAGYTF	TRBV5-1	TRBJ1-2
CASSYPFAGEETQYF	TRBV5-1	TRBJ2-5
CASSPGEGRETQYF	TRBV28	NA
CSASVSRLAEETQYF	TRBV20-1	NA
CASSLGIDTQYF	TRBV11-1	TRBJ2-3
CASSDRGISNQPQHF	TRBV2	TRBJ1-5
CASSQDPLYTDTQYF	TRBV4-3	TRBJ2-3
CASSSPGSREQYF	TRBV6-2/TRBV6-3	TRBJ2-7
CASSPVGGQETQYF	TRBV5-1	TRBJ2-5
CASSYRPLVPYEQYF	TRBV6-2/TRBV6-3	TRBJ2-7
CAISEVDRINYGYTF	TRBV10-3	TRBJ1-2
CASSQRTGDEKLFF	TRBV3-1	TRBJ1-4
CASSRMGELAKNIQYF	TRBV7-2	TRBJ2-4
CSANPRAQAFF	TRBV20-1	TRBJ1-1
CASSQGTVGEQYF	TRBV7-3	TRBJ2-7
CASSTSSSYEQYF	TRBV7-2	TRBJ2-7
CSARPKGEQFF	TRBV20-1	TRBJ2-1
CASSLIRDTEAFF	TRBV28	TRBJ1-1
CSNRGGTEAFF	TRBV20-1	TRBJ1-1
CAGSLSGAETDTQYF	TRBV7-9	TRBJ2-3
CASSQDAGSTGEQYF	TRBV4-2	TRBJ2-7
CASSSGYSYNEQFF	TRBV6-2/TRBV6-3	TRBJ2-1
CASSFFHTGTQETQYF	TRBV5-6	TRBJ2-5
CASSQGLAGPETQYF	TRBV5-1	TRBJ2-5
CASSQTGGGLSYTF	TRBV7-2	TRBJ1-2
CASRSVAGDSPPKYF	TRBV5-1	TRBJ2-5
CSAPAGLAGGNNEQFF	TRBV20-1	TRBJ2-1
CASRPLAVSSYNEQFF	TRBV6-5	TRBJ2-1